This note documents a single T cell receptor (beta chain) sequence. An end of the junction differs from the germline gene, which may be a read error. The CDR3 consists of 15 residues. The germline V gene has CDR1 SSHAT and CDR2 FNYEAQ (reference sequence). This sample was taken from a study of blood T cell repertoires in COVID-19. Original methodology: Amplification with reference gene primers provided the estimates of nucleated cell counts. Only in-frame clones appear in the TCRdb table, and some are missing; sequencing was by immunoSEQ multiplex PCR. That table gives V, J and clone size, and the DNA gave D and trimming. The sample lists about 170,000 clones; roughly 88% were seen once.

The sequenced sample consisted of peripheral blood. The receptor was isolated from a woman aged 55-75 years with acute or convalescent COVID-19. The chain uses TRBV7-7 and TRBJ2-2; no clear D gene. In nucleotides, the CDR3 is TGTGCTAGCAGCTTAGAAGTTGGAGACACCGGGGAGCTGTTTTTT. This translates into CASSLEVGDTGELFF.